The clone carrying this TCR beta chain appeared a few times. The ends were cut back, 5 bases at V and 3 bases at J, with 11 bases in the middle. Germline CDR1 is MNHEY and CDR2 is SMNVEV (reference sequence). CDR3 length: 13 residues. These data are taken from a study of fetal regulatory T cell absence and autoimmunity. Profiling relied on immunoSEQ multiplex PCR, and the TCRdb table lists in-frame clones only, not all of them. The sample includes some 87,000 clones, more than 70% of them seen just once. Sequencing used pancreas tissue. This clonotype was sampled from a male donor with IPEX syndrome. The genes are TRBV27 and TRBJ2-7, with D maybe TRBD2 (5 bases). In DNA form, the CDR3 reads TGTGCCAGCAGTCCCTTCGGGGACTACGAGCAGTACTTC. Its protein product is CASSPFGDYEQYF.